The 9 T cell receptor beta chains listed next were all sequenced from one sample in a study of spatial heterogeneity in lung cancer. Each CDR3 protein is one row after TCRdb ran MiXCR on the 5' RACE reads. Here the sample spans approximately 24,000 distinct CDR3 sequences, approximately 4.8% being singletons. Noted time point: sample taken at primary tumor resection. Specimen: PBMCs, collected at surgery. All receptors derive from a male donor with early-stage non-small cell lung cancer.

This clonotype appeared many times. V gene TRBV4-1 combines with J gene TRBJ1-2; D may be TRBD1 (5 bases). V lost 0 bases and J 7 bases, leaving 15 bases between the germline ends. This CDR3 contains 15 residues. Germline V CDR1 and CDR2: MGHRA, YSYEKL. In DNA form, the CDR3 reads TGCGCCAGCAGCCAAGATTGGCGGGGGGAAGGTGGCTACACCTTC. Encoded protein: CASSQDWRGEGGYTF.

CDR3 in DNA: TGTGCCAGCAGCTTGGATCAGCGGCGCACAGATACGCAGTATTTT. This sequence encodes CASSLDQRRTDTQYF. This rearrangement joins TRBV5-4 to TRBJ2-3; the D gene is possibly TRBD2 (5 bases). The CDR3 is 15 amino acids. Germline loops: CDR1 SGHNT, CDR2 YYREEE (reference sequence). Trimming shortened V by 0 bases and J by 1 base, and 9 bases separated the two germline ends.

This sequence joins TRBV12-3 or TRBV12-4 and TRBJ2-3; the match to TRBD2 covers 9 bases. This CDR3 region has 17 residues. Trimming cost V 3 bases and J 0 bases; bases outside gene matches: 7. This chain's CDR3 is CASSFQRLAASTDTQYF. As DNA, the CDR3 is TGTGCCAGCAGTTTTCAGCGACTAGCGGCTAGCACAGATACGCAGTATTTT.

This clonotype was detected many times. Relative to the germline gene, one junction end is altered; a read error may explain this. The chain employs TRBV29-1 and TRBJ2-3, with no clear D. The CDR3 extends over 13 amino acids. The V gene's germline CDR1 is SQVTM and CDR2 ANQGSEA. The CDR3 loop reads CSVGRVRTDTQYF. DNA for the CDR3: TGCAGCGTTGGTCGGGTACGCACGGATACGCAGTATTTT.

This clonotype was seen ten or more times. This sequence joins TRBV28 and TRBJ2-7; tentatively, D is TRBD1 or TRBD2 (6 bases each). Germline CDR1 reads MDHEN; CDR2 reads SYDVKM. Trimming took off 3 bases at V and 2 bases at J, with 11 bases between the two ends. This CDR3 is built from 14 residues. For the CDR3, the DNA is TGTGCCAGCAGTTTGGGGGGCCAAACCTACGAGCAGTACTTC. It yields the protein CASSLGGQTYEQYF.

This clonotype was recorded at least ten times. The V gene is TRBV6-2 or TRBV6-3, the J gene TRBJ1-5; no clear D. Trimming left V 2 bases short and J 0 bases short, with 8 bases between. Germline CDR1 and CDR2: MNHEY and SVGEGT. The CDR3 sequence is 15 residues long. The CDR3 bases are TGTGCCAGCAGTTACCCCTTTTATAGCAATCAGCCCCAGCATTTT. Translation: CASSYPFYSNQPQHF.

This clonotype was seen many times. The chain carries TRBV6-5 and TRBJ1-4, with a possible D match to TRBD1 (6 bases). V was cut by 6 bases and J by 6 bases, with 17 bases left in between. CDR3 length equals 15 residues. CDR1 is MNHEY and CDR2 is SVGAGI in the germline V gene. The CDR3 DNA sequence: TGTGCCAGCAGGCCCGACGGGAGGGGGTATGAAAAACTGTTTTTT. This gives the protein CASRPDGRGYEKLFF.

This clonotype has a count of ten or more. This chain joins TRBV27 and TRBJ2-5; 7 nucleotides agree with TRBD2. The CDR3 totals 15 residues. J lost 5 bases, V lost 1 base, and 7 bases had no gene match. CDR1 and CDR2 from the germline V gene are MNHEY and SMNVEV (reference sequence). The chain's CDR3 is CASSLFRTRLETQYF. CDR3 coding DNA: TGTGCCAGCAGTTTATTCCGGACTAGGCTCGAGACCCAGTACTTC.

By share, this clonotype ranks as medium-sized. The rearrangement links TRBV7-8 to TRBJ2-7; D call uncertain. V was shortened by 6 bases and J by 5 bases, with 20 bases between the two germline ends. The V gene's germline CDR1 is SGHVS and CDR2 FQNEAQ. This CDR3 has 15 amino acids. The chain's CDR3 is CASRPNPQASHEQYF. In DNA form, the CDR3 reads TGTGCCAGCAGGCCAAATCCGCAGGCTTCTCACGAGCAGTACTTC.